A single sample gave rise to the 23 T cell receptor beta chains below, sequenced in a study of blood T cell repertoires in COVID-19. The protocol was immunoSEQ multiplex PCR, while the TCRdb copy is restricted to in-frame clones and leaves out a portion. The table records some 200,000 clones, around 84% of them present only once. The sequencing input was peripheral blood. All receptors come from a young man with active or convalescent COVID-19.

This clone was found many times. The CDR3 loop reads CASSLTSGSGANVLTF. DNA for the CDR3: TGTGCCAGCAGTTTGACTAGCGGCTCTGGGGCCAACGTCCTGACTTTC. The chain recombines TRBV6-5 with TRBJ2-6; 9 nucleotides match TRBD2. From germline, CDR1 is MNHEY and CDR2 SVGAGI. Trimming took 4 bases from V and 0 from J; bases not matched to a gene: 1. CDR3 length: 16 residues.

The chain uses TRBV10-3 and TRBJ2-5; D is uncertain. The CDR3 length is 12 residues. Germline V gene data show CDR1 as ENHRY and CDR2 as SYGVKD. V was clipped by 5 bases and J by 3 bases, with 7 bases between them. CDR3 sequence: CAISHQEETQYF. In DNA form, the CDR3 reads TGTGCCATCAGTCACCAGGAAGAGACCCAGTACTTC.

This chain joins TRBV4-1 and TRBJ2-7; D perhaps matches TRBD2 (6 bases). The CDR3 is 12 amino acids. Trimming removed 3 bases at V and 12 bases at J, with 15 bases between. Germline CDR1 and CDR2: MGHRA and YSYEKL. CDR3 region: CASSQGGVLGYV. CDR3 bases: TGCGCCAGCAGCCAGGGCGGGGTGCTTGGGTACGTC.

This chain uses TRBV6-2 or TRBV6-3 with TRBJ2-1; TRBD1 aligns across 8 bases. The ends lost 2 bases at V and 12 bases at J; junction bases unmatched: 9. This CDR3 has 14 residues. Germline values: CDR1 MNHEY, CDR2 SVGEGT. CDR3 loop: CASSYPPTGGRQFF. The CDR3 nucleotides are TGTGCCAGCAGTTACCCCCCCACAGGGGGGCGGCAGTTCTTC.

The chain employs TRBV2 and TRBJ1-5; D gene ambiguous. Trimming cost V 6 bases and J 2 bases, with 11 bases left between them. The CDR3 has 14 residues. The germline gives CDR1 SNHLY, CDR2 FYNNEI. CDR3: CASSLLRGNQPQHF. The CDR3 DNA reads TGTGCCAGCAGCCTTTTGAGGGGCAATCAGCCCCAGCATTTT.

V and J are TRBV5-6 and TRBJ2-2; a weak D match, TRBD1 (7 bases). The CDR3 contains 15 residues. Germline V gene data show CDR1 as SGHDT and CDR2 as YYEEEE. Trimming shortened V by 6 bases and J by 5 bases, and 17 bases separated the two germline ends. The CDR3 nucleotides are TGTGCCAGCAACCTCCAGGGGGGTCAGACCGGGGAGCTGTTTTTT. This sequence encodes CASNLQGGQTGELFF.

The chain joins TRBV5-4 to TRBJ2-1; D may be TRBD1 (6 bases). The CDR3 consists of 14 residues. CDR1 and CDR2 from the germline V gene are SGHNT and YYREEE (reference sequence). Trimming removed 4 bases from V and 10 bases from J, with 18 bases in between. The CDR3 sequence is CASSGLDSSGEQFF. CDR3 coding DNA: TGTGCCAGCAGCGGGCTGGACAGTTCCGGAGAGCAGTTCTTC.

CDR3 sequence reads: CASSSYGGGPYEQYF. The CDR3 region has the DNA TGCGCCAGCAGCAGTTACGGGGGAGGGCCTTACGAGCAGTACTTC. The chain carries TRBV5-1 and TRBJ2-7; TRBD2 matches at 7 bases. Germline values: CDR1 SGHRS, CDR2 YFSETQ. Germline trimming cut 4 bases from V and 4 bases from J; bases unmatched to any gene: 11. This CDR3 is 15 amino acids long. The entire variable domain, with the rest obtained from reference TRBV5-1 and TRBJ2-7, is as follows: KAGVTQTPRYLIKTRGQQVTLSCSPISGHRSVSWYQQTPGQGLQFLFEYFSETQRNKGNFPGRFSGRQFSNSRSEMNVSTLELGDSALYLCASSSYGGGPYEQYFGPGTRLTVT.

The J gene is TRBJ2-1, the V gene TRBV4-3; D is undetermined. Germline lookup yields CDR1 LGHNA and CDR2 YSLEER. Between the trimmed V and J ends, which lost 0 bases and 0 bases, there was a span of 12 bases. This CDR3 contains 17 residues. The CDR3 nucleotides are TGCGCCAGCAGCCAAGATTGGGCCGAGAGCTCCTACAATGAGCAGTTCTTC. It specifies CASSQDWAESSYNEQFF.

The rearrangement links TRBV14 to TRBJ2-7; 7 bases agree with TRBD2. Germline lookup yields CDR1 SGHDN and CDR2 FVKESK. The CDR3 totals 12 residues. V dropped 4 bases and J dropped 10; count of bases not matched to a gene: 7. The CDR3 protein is CASSLGGSLQYV. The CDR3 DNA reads TGTGCCAGCAGCCTCGGGGGGAGTCTACAGTACGTC.

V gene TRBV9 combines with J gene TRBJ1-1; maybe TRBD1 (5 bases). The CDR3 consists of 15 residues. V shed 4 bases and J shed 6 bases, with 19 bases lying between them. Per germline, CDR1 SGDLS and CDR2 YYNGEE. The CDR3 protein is CASSPRGGGSAEAFF. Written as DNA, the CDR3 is TGTGCCAGCAGCCCCCGGGGTGGGGGGTCCGCTGAAGCTTTCTTT.

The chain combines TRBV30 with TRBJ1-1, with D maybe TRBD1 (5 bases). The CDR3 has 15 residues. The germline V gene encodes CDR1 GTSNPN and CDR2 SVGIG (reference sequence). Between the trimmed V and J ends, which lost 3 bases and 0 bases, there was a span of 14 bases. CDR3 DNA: TGTGCCTGGAGCCCCACAGGAGTTATGAACACTGAAGCTTTCTTT. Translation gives CAWSPTGVMNTEAFF. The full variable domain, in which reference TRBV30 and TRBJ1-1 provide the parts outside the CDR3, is SQTIHQWPATLVQPVGSPLSLECTVEGTSNPNLYWYRQAAGRGLQLLFYSVGIGQISSEVPQNLSASRPQDRQFILSSKKLLLSDSGFYLCAWSPTGVMNTEAFFGQGTRLTVV.

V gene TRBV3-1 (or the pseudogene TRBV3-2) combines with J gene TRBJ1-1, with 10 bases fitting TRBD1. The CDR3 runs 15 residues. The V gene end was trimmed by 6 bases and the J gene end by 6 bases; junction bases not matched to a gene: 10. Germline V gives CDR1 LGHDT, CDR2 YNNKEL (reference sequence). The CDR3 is CASRPRDRGIAEAFF. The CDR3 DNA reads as TGTGCCAGCAGACCCCGGGACAGGGGTATCGCTGAAGCTTTCTTT.

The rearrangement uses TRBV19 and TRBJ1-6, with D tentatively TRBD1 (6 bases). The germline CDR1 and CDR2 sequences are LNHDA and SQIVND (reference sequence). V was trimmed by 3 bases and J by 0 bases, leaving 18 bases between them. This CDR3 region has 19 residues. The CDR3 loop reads CASSISVGDRSSYNSPLHF. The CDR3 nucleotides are TGTGCCAGTAGTATCAGCGTCGGCGACAGGAGCTCCTATAATTCACCCCTCCACTTT.

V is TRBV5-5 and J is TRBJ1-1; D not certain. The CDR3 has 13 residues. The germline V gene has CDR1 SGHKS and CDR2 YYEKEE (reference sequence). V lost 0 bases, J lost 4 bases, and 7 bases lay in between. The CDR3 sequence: CASSLASGTEAFF. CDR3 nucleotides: TGTGCCAGCAGCTTGGCCAGTGGCACTGAAGCTTTCTTT.

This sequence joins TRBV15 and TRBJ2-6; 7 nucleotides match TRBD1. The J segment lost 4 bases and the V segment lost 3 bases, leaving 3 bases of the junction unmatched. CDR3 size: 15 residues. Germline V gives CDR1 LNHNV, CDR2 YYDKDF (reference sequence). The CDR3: CATSSRGTGANVLTF. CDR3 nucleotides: TGTGCCACCAGCAGCAGGGGGACAGGGGCCAACGTCCTGACTTTC.

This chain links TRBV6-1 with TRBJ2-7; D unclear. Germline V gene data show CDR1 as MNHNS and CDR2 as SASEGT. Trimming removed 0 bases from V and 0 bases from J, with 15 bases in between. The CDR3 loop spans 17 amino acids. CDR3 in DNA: TGTGCCAGCAGTGAAGCGTCCGCAGCCTGGAGCTCCTACGAGCAGTACTTC. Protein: CASSEASAAWSSYEQYF.

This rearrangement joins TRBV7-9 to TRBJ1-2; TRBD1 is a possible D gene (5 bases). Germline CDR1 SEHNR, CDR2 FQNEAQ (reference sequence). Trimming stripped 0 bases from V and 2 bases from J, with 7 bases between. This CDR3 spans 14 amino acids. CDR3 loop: CASSLAGANYGYTF. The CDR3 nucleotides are TGTGCCAGCAGCTTAGCAGGGGCGAACTATGGCTACACCTTC.

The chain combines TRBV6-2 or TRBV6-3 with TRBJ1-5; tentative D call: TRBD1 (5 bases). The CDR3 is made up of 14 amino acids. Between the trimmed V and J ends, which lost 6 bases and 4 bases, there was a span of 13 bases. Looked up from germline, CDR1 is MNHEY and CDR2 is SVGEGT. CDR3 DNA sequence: TGTGCCAGCAGCGCGGAGGGGAGTAATCAGCCCCAGCATTTT. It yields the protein CASSAEGSNQPQHF.

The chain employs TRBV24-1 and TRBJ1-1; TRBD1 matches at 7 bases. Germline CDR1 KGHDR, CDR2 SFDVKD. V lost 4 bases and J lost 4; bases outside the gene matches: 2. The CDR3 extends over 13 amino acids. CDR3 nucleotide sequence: TGTGCCACCAGTGACAGGGGGTTCACTGAAGCTTTCTTT. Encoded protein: CATSDRGFTEAFF.

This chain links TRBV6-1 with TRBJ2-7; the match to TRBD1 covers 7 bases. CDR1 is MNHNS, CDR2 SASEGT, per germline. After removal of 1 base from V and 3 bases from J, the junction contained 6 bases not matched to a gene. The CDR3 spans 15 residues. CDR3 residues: CASSEGTGVYYEQYV. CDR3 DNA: TGTGCCAGCAGTGAAGGCACAGGGGTTTACTACGAGCAGTACGTC.

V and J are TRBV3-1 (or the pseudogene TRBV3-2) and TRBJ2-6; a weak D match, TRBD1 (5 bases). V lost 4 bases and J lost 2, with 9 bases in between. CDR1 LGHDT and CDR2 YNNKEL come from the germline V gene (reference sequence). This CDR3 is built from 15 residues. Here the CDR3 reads CASSLQGTGANVLTF. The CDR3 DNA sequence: TGTGCCAGCAGCCTCCAGGGAACTGGGGCCAACGTCCTGACTTTC.

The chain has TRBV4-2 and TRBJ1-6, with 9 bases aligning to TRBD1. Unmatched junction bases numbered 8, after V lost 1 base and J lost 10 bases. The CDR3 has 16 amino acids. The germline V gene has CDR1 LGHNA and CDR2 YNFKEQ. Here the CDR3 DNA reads TGTGCCAGCAGCCAAGCGGTCCGGACAGGGGAATCACCCCTCCACTTT. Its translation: CASSQAVRTGESPLHF.